The 9 T cell receptor beta chains listed next were all sequenced from one sample in a study of radiation and T cells in renal cell carcinoma. Time point given: baseline pretreatment blood. As to treatment: 15 Gy SBRT to primary tumor, nephrectomy 4 weeks later. Here immunoSEQ multiplex PCR was the method, and the copy in TCRdb shows in-frame clones only, minus some. Seen here are about 22,000 clones, 60% to 80% observed once, and the top ten hold about 40%. The sequencing used blood, collected from a patient whose treatment included radiotherapy and nephrectomy. The receptors come from a man aged 55 to 70 with renal cell carcinoma.

The chain recombines TRBV6-5 with TRBJ2-2; the match to TRBD2 covers 7 bases. CDR1 and CDR2 (germline): MNHEY, SVGAGI. With V trimmed by 0 bases and J by 4 bases, 2 bases remained unmatched. This CDR3 has 15 residues. The CDR3 is CASSYSGGSTGELFF. The DNA of the CDR3 is TGTGCCAGCAGTTACTCGGGGGGGTCCACCGGGGAGCTGTTTTTT.

The V call is TRBV23-1, the J call TRBJ1-5; D is unresolved. TRBV23-1 is recorded as an ORF, its role being uncertain. CDR3 length: 17 residues. Trimming cost V 0 bases and J 1 base, with 13 bases left between them. The DNA for the CDR3 is TGCGCCAGCAGTCAATCGAGAGGGAATCGGAGCAATCAGCCCCAGCATTTT. Its translation: CASSQSRGNRSNQPQHF.

The chain has TRBV2 and TRBJ2-1; 9 nucleotides align to TRBD2. V shed 0 bases, J shed 0 bases, and the junction held 6 bases outside the gene matches. Germline CDR1 SNHLY, CDR2 FYNNEI. CDR3 length: 18 amino acids. CDR3 sequence: CASSEAGLARSSYNEQFF. The CDR3 DNA reads as TGTGCCAGCAGTGAAGCGGGACTAGCACGGAGCTCCTACAATGAGCAGTTCTTC.

This sequence joins TRBV10-3 and TRBJ2-1; D is possibly TRBD2 (5 bases). Deletions cut 3 bases from V and 2 bases from J, with 11 bases between. The germline gives CDR1 ENHRY, CDR2 SYGVKD. The CDR3 is made up of 15 amino acids. The CDR3 DNA reads TGTGCCATCAGTGAAAGCGGAGCCCCCTACAATGAGCAGTTCTTC. Protein: CAISESGAPYNEQFF.

This clone is medium-sized. V gene TRBV12-5 combines with J gene TRBJ2-7, with TRBD1 matching over 11 bases. J was trimmed by 2 bases and V by 9 bases; bases with no gene match: 15. The CDR3 spans 17 residues. Germline values: CDR1 LGHNT, CDR2 FRNRAP. CDR3 amino acids: CASPRDRGSSSPYEQYF. The CDR3 DNA reads TGTGCTAGCCCCCGGGACAGGGGGTCATCTTCACCCTACGAGCAGTACTTC.

The chain carries TRBV5-6 and TRBJ2-5; D is possibly TRBD1 (6 bases). The J call is in doubt because the DNA end fits TRBJ2-7 better. The germline V gene has CDR1 SGHDT and CDR2 YYEEEE. CDR3 size: 16 residues. This CDR3 is CASSLEGVRRSYEQYF. CDR3 in DNA: TGTGCCAGCAGCTTGGAGGGGGTTCGAAGATCCTACGAGCAGTACTTC.

The chain joins TRBV2 to TRBJ2-1, with 9 bases lining up with TRBD1. V lost 0 bases, J lost 9 bases, and 3 bases stayed unmatched. Looked up from germline, CDR1 is SNHLY and CDR2 is FYNNEI. The CDR3 has 14 amino acids. The CDR3 sequence: CASSEADRGGEQFF. The CDR3 DNA is TGTGCCAGCAGTGAAGCGGACAGGGGTGGTGAGCAGTTCTTC.

This chain connects TRBV6-5 to TRBJ1-6; TRBD1 matches 7 bases. This CDR3 region has 13 residues. V was clipped by 5 bases and J by 9 bases; unmatched bases: 4. Germline V gene data show CDR1 as MNHEY and CDR2 as SVGAGI. This chain's CDR3 is CASSQTGRSPLHF. The DNA of the CDR3 is TGTGCCAGCAGTCAGACAGGGCGTTCACCCCTCCACTTT.

This clone was counted between two and nine times. The rearrangement links TRBV5-1 to TRBJ1-6; tentative D call: TRBD1 (5 bases). Looked up from germline, CDR1 is SGHRS and CDR2 is YFSETQ. V gave up 5 bases and J gave up 0 bases, with 15 bases separating them. The CDR3 has 17 amino acids. The CDR3 DNA sequence: TGCGCCAGCAGTTACGGTGGGGGGAGCTCCTATAATTCACCCCTCCACTTT. Protein: CASSYGGGSSYNSPLHF.